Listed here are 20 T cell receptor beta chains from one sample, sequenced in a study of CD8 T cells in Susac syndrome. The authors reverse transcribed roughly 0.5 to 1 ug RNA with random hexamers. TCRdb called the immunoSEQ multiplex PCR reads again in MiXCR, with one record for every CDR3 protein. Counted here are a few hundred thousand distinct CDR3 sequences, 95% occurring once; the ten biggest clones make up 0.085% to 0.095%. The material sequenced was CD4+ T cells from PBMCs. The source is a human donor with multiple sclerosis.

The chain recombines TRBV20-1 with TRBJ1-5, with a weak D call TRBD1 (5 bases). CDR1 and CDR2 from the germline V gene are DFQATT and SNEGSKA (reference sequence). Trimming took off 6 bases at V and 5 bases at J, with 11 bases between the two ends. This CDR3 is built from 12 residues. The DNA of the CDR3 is TGCAGTGCAAGCCAGGGATATCAGCCCCAGCATTTT. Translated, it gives CSASQGYQPQHF.

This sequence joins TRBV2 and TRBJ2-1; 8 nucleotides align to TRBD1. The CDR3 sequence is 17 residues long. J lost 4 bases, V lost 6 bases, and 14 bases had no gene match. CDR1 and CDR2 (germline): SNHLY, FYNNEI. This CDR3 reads CASSLIPGTGLYNEQFF. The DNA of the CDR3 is TGTGCCAGCAGCCTCATCCCCGGGACAGGACTTTACAATGAGCAGTTCTTC.

The CDR3 protein is CASSVATGGQNYGYTF. DNA of the CDR3: TGTGCCAGCAGCGTAGCCACGGGGGGGCAGAACTATGGCTACACCTTC. The chain recombines TRBV9 with TRBJ1-2; a weak D match, TRBD1 (6 bases). CDR3 length: 16 amino acids. The germline gives CDR1 SGDLS, CDR2 YYNGEE. V lost 0 bases and J lost 2, with 14 bases in between. The full variable domain, rest sourced from reference TRBV9 and TRBJ1-2, is DSGVTQTPKHLITATGQRVTLRCSPRSGDLSVYWYQQSLDQGLQFLIQYYNGEERAKGNILERFSAQQFPDLHSELNLSSLELGDSALYFCASSVATGGQNYGYTFGSGTRLTVV.

The CDR3 nucleotides are TGCGCCAGCAGCCAAGATGAAGGTCTGACGAAGCAGTTCTTC. Translation gives CASSQDEGLTKQFF. The chain joins TRBV4-1 to TRBJ2-1, with no clear D. The V and J ends lost 0 bases and 11 bases respectively, with 14 bases between them. The CDR3 covers 14 residues. Germline V gene lookup returns CDR1 MGHRA and CDR2 YSYEKL.

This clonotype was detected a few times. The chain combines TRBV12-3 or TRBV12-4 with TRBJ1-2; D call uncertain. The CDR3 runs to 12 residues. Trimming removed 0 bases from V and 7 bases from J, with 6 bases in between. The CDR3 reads CASSLAVGGYTF. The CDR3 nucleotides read TGTGCCAGCAGTTTAGCAGTGGGTGGCTACACCTTC.

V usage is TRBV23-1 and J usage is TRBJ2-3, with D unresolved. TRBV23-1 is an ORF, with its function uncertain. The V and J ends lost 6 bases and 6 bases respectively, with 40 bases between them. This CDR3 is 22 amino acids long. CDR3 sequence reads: CASSPEWPKRGPGFLNVDTQYF. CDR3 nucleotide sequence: TGCGCCAGCAGCCCTGAATGGCCAAAACGAGGACCGGGCTTCCTGAACGTGGATACGCAGTATTTT.

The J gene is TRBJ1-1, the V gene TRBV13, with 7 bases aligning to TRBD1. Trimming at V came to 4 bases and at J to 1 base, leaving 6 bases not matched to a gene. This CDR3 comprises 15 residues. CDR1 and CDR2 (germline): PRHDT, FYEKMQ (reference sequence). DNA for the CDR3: TGTGCCAGCAGCTCGCTAAGGACAGGGAACACTGAAGCTTTCTTT. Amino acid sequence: CASSSLRTGNTEAFF. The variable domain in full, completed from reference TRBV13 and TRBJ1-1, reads AAGVIQSPRHLIKEKRETATLKCYPIPRHDTVYWYQQGPGQDPQFLISFYEKMQSDKGSIPDRFSAQQFSDYHSELNMSSLELGDSALYFCASSSLRTGNTEAFFGQGTRLTVV.

CDR3 in amino acids: CSASHSPRGGELFF. DNA of the CDR3: TGCAGTGCTAGTCATTCACCCAGAGGCGGGGAGCTGTTTTTT. The genes are TRBV20-1 and TRBJ2-2, with D unclear. The germline V gene encodes CDR1 DFQATT and CDR2 SNEGSKA (reference sequence). V was pared by 3 bases and J by 7 bases, with 15 bases between. The length of the CDR3 is 14 residues.

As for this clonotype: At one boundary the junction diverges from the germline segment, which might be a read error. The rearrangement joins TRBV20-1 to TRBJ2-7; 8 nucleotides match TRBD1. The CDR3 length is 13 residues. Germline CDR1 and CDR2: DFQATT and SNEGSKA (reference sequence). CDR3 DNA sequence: TGCAGTGCTAAGGACAGGGTTAGTTACGTGCAGTACTTC. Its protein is CSAKDRVSYVQYF.

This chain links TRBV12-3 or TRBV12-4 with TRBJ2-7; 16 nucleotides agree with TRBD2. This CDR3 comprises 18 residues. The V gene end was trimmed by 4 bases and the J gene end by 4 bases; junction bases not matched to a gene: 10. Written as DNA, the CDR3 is TGTGCCAGCAGTTCCTGGGGACTAGCGGGGGGGACCCTATACGAGCAGTACTTC. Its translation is CASSSWGLAGGTLYEQYF.

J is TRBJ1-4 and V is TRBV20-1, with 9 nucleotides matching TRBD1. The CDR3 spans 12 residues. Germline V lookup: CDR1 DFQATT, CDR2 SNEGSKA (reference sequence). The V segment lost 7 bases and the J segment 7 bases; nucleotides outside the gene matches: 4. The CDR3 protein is CSVGTGTEKLFF. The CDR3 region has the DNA TGCAGTGTTGGGACAGGGACTGAAAAACTGTTTTTT.

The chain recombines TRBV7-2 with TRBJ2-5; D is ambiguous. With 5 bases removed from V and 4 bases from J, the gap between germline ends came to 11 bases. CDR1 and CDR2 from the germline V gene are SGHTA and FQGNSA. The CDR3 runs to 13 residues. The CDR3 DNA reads TGTGCCAGCAGCCCCCGGGTCTCAGAGACCCAGTACTTC. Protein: CASSPRVSETQYF. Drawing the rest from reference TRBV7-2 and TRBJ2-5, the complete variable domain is GAGVSQSPSNKVTEKGKDVELRCDPISGHTALYWYRQSLGQGLEFLIYFQGNSAPDKSGLPSDRFSAERTGGSVSTLTIQRTQQEDSAVYLCASSPRVSETQYFGPGTRLLVL.

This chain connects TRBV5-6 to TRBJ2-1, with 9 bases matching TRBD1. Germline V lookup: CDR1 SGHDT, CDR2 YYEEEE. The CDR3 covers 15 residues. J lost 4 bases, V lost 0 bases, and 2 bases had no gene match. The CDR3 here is CASSLEGQGYNEQFF. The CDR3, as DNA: TGTGCCAGCAGCTTGGAGGGACAGGGTTACAATGAGCAGTTCTTC. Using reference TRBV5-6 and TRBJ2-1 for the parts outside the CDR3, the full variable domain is DAGVTQSPTHLIKTRGQQVTLRCSPKSGHDTVSWYQQALGQGPQFIFQYYEEEERQRGNFPDRFSGHQFPNYSSELNVNALLLGDSALYLCASSLEGQGYNEQFFGPGTRLTVL.

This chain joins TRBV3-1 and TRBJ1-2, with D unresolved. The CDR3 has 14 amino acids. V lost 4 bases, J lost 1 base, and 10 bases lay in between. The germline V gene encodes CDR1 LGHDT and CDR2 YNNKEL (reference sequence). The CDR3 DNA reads TGTGCCAGCAGCCCCCCTGCCGGTAACTATGGCTACACCTTC. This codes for CASSPPAGNYGYTF.

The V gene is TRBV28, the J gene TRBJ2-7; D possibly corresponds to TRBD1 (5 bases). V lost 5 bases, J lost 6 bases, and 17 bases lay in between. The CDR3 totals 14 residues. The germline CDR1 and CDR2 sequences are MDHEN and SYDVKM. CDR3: CASSPQGGAGEQYF. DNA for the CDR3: TGTGCCAGCAGTCCCCAGGGTGGGGCCGGCGAGCAGTACTTC.

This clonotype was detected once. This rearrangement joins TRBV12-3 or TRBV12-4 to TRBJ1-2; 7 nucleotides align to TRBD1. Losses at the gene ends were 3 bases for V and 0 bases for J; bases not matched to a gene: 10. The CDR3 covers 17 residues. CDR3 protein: CASSFTGARTTNYGYTF. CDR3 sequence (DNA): TGTGCCAGCAGTTTTACAGGGGCGAGGACTACTAACTATGGCTACACCTTC.

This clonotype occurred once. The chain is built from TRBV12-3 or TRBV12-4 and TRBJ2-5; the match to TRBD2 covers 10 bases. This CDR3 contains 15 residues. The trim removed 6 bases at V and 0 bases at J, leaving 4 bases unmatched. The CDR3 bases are TGTGCCAGCAGGATTAGCGGGGGGTACCAAGAGACCCAGTACTTC. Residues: CASRISGGYQETQYF.

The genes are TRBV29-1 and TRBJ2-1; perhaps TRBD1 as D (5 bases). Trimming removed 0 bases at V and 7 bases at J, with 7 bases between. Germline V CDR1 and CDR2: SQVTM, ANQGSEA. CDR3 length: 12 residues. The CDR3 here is CSVEDQGNEQFF. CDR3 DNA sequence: TGCAGCGTTGAAGATCAGGGTAATGAGCAGTTCTTC.

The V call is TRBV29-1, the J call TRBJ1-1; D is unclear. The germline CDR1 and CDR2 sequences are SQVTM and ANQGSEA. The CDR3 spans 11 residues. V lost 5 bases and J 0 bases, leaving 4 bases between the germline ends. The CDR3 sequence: CSVSLNTEAFF. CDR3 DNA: TGCAGCGTTAGTCTGAACACTGAAGCTTTCTTT. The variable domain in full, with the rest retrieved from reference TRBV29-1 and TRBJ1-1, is SAVISQKPSRDICQRGTSLTIQCQVDSQVTMMFWYRQQPGQSLTLIATANQGSEATYESGFVIDKFPISRPNLTFSTLTVSNMSPEDSSIYLCSVSLNTEAFFGQGTRLTVV.

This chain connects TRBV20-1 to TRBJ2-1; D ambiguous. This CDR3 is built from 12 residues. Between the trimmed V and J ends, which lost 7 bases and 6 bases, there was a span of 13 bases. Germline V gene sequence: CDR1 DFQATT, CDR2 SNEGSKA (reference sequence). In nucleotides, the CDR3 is TGCAGTGTTCTGCGCAGGATCAATGAGCAGTTCTTC. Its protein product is CSVLRRINEQFF.